This T cell receptor (beta chain) was recorded in a study of early T cells in non-severe SARS-CoV-2 infection. Study information: RNA in bulk from unsorted whole blood was sequenced, and chains were unpaired.

The CDR3 has 15 residues. Germline-derived CDR1 and CDR2 are SGHVS and FNYEAQ. Trimming removed 1 base from V and 3 bases from J, with 9 bases in between. TCRdb redid the calling of the 5' RACE reads with MiXCR, one entry per CDR3 protein. The data hold roughly 60,000 distinct CDR3 sequences, with 10% to 12% observed a single time. The chain couples TRBV7-6 to TRBJ1-4; a weak D match, TRBD1 (5 bases). The specimen was whole blood, collected at baseline. The sequence derives from an adult who was a healthcare worker with PCR-confirmed SARS-CoV-2 infection or an uninfected control (not recorded which). CDR3 loop: CASSLGQGSNEKLFF. DNA of the CDR3: TGTGCCAGCAGCTTAGGCCAGGGATCTAATGAAAAACTGTTTTTT.